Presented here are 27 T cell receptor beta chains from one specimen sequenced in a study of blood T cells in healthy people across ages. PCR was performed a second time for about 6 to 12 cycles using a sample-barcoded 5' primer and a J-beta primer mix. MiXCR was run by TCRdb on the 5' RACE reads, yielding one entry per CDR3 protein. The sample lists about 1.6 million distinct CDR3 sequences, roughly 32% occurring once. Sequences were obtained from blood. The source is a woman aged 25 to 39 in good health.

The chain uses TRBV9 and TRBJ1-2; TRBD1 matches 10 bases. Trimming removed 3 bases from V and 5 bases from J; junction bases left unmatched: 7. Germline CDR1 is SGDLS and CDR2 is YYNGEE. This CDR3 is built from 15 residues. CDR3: CASSAWTGGVYGYTF. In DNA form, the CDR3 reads TGTGCCAGCAGCGCATGGACAGGGGGTGTGTATGGCTACACCTTC.

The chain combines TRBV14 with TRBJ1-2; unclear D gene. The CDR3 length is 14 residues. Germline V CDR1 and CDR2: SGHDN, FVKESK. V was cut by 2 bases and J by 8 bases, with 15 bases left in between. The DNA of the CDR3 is TGTGCCAGCAGCCAAACAAACTATGGAGGAGGCTACACCTTC. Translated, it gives CASSQTNYGGGYTF.

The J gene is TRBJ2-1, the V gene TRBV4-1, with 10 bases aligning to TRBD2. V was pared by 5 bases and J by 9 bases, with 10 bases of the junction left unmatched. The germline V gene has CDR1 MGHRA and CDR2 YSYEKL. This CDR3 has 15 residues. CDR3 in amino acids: CASSYITSGNTEQFF. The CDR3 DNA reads TGCGCCAGCAGCTATATAACTAGCGGGAATACTGAGCAGTTCTTC.

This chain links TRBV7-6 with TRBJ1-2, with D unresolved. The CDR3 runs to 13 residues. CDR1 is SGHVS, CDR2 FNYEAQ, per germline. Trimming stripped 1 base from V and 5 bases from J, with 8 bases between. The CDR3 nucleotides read TGTGCCAGCAGCTTAGGCAGTGGGTATGGCTACACCTTC. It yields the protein CASSLGSGYGYTF. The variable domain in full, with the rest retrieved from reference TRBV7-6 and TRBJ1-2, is GAGVSQSPRYKVTKRGQDVALRCDPISGHVSLYWYRQALGQGPEFLTYFNYEAQQDKSGLPNDRFSAERPEGSISTLTIQRTEQRDSAMYRCASSLGSGYGYTFGSGTRLTVV.

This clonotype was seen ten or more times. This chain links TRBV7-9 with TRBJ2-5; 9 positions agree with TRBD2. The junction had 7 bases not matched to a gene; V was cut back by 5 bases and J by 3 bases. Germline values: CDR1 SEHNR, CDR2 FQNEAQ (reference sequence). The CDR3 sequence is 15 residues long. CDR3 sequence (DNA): TGTGCCAGCAGCCCGACTAGCGGAATCGAAGAGACCCAGTACTTC. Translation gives CASSPTSGIEETQYF.

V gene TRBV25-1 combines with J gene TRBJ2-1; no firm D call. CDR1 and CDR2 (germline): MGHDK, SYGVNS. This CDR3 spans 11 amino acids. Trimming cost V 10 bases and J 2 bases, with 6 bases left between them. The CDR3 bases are TGTGCCACTAATGCCTACAATGAGCAGTTCTTC. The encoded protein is CATNAYNEQFF.

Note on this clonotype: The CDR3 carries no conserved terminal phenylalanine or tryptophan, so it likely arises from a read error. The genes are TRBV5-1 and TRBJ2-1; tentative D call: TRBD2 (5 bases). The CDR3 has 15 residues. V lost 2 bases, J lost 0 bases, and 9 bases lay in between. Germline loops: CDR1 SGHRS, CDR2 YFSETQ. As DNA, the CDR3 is TGCGCCAGCAGCTTCGAGGGTGACTCCTACAATGAGCAGTTCTCC. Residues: CASSFEGDSYNEQFS.

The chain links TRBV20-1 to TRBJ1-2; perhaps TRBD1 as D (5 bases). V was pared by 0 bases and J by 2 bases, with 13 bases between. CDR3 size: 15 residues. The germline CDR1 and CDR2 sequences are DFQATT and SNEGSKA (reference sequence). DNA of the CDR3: TGCAGTGCTAGAGATGGAAGGGGCCGAAACTATGGCTACACCTTC. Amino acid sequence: CSARDGRGRNYGYTF.

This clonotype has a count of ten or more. The DNA for the CDR3 is TGTGCCAGCAGCCAAATCTCTGAGACCCAGTACTTC. The encoded protein is CASSQISETQYF. The rearrangement links TRBV3-1 to TRBJ2-5, with no clear D. Germline CDR1 is LGHDT and CDR2 is YNNKEL (reference sequence). V dropped 2 bases and J dropped 5 bases, with 6 bases sitting between them. The CDR3 consists of 12 residues.

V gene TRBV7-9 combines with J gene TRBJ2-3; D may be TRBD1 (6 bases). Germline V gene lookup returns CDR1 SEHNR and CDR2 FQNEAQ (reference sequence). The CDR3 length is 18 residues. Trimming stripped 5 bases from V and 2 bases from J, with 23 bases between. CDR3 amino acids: CASSPRRTDRAVTDTQYF. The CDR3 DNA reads TGTGCCAGCAGCCCCAGGCGGACGGACAGAGCGGTCACAGATACGCAGTATTTT.

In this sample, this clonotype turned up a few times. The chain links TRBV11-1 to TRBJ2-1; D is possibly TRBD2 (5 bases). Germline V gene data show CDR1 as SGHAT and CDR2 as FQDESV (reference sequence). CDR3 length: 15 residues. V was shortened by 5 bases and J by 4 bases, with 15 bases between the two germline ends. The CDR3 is CASSPRAEIYNEQFF. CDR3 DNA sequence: TGTGCCAGCAGCCCGCGGGCGGAGATTTACAATGAGCAGTTCTTC.

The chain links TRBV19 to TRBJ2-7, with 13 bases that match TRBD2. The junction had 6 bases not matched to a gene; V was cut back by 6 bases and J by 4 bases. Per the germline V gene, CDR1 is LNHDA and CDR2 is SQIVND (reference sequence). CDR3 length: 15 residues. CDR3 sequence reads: CASSSGLAGMYEQYF. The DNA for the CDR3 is TGTGCCAGTAGCTCGGGACTAGCGGGGATGTACGAGCAGTACTTC.

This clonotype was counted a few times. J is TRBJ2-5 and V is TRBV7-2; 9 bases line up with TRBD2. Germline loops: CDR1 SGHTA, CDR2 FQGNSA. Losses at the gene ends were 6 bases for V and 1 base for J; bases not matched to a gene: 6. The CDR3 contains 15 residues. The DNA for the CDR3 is TGTGCCAGCAGTTGGACTAGCGCCATCCAAGAGACCCAGTACTTC. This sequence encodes CASSWTSAIQETQYF.

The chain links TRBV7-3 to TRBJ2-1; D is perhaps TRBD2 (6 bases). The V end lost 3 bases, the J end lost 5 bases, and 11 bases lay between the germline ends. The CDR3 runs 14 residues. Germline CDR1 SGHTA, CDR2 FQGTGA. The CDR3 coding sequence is TGTGCCAGCAGCTTGGGCGGGGCAAACAATGAGCAGTTCTTC. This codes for CASSLGGANNEQFF. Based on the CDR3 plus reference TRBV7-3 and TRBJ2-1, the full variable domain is GAGVSQTPSNKVTEKGKYVELRCDPISGHTALYWYRQSLGQGPEFLIYFQGTGAADDSGLPNDRFFAVRPEGSVSTLKIQRTERGDSAVYLCASSLGGANNEQFFGPGTRLTVL.

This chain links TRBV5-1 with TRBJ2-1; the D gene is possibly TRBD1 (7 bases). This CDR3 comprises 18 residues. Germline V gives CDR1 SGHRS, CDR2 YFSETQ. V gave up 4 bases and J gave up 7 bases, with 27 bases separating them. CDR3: CASSPSSGGRQGVNEQFF. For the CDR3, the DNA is TGCGCCAGCAGCCCCAGCTCAGGGGGGCGCCAAGGGGTGAATGAGCAGTTCTTC.

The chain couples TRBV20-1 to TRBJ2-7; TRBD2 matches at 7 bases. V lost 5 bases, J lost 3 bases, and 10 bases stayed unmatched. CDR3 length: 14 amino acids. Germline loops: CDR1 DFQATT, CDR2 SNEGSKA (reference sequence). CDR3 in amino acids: CSALVGRVGYEQYF. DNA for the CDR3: TGCAGTGCTCTAGTGGGGAGGGTAGGCTACGAGCAGTACTTC.

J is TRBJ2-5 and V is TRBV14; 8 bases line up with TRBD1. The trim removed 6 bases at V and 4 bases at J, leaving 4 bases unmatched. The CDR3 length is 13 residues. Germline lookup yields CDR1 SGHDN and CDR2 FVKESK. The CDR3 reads CASRQTGAETQYF. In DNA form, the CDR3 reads TGTGCCAGCAGACAGACAGGGGCAGAGACCCAGTACTTC.

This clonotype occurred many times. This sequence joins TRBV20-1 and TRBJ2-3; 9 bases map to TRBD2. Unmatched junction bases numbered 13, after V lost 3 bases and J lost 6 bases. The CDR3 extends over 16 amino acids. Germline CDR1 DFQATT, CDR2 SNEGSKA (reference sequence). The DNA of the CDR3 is TGCAGTGCTAGCCCCCAAGTCGGCGGGGGGGGCGATACGCAGTATTTT. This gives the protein CSASPQVGGGGDTQYF.

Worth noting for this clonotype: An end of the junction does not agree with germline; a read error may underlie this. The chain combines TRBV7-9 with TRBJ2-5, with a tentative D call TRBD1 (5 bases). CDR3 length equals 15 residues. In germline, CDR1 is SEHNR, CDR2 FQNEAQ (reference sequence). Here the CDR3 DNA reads TGTGCCAGCAGCTTAGGGTCTAGACAGCAAGAGGCCCAGTACTTC. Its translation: CASSLGSRQQEAQYF.

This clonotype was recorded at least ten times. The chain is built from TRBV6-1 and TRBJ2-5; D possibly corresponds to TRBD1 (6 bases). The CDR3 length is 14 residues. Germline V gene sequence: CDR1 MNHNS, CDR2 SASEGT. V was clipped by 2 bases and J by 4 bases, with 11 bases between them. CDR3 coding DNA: TGTGCCAGCAGTGAATTGGTAGGGGGAGAGACCCAGTACTTC. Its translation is CASSELVGGETQYF.

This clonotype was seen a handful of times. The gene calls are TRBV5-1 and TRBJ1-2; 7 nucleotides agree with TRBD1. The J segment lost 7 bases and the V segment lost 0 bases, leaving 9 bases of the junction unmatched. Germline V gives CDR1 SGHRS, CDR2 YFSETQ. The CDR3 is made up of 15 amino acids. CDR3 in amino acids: CASSLGTHRGSGYTF. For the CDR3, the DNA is TGCGCCAGCAGCTTGGGGACTCACAGGGGCAGTGGCTACACCTTC.

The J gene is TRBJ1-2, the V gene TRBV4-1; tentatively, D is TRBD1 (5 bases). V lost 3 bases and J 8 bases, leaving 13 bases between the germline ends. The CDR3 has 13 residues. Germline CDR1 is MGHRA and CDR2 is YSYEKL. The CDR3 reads CASSQGPGSGYTF. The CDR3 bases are TGCGCCAGCAGCCAGGGTCCAGGGTCGGGCTACACCTTC.

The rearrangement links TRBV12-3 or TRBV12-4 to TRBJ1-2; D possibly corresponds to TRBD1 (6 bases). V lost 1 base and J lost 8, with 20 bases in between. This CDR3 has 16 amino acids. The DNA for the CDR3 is TGTGCCAGCAGTTTAGGATTGGGTAGCAGGGGTTTGGGCTACACCTTC. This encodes CASSLGLGSRGLGYTF.

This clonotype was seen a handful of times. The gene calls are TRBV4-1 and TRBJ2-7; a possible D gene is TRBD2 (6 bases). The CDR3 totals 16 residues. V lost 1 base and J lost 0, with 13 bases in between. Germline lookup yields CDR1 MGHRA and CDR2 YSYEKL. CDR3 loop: CASSQVSGGVSYEQYF. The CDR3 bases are TGCGCCAGCAGCCAAGTTTCAGGCGGGGTCTCCTACGAGCAGTACTTC.

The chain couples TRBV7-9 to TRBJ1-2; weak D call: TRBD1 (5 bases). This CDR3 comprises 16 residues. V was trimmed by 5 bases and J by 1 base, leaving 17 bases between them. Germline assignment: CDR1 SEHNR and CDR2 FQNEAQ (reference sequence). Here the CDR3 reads CASSAVPGNVNYGYTF. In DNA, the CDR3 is TGTGCCAGCAGCGCGGTTCCAGGGAACGTTAACTATGGCTACACCTTC.

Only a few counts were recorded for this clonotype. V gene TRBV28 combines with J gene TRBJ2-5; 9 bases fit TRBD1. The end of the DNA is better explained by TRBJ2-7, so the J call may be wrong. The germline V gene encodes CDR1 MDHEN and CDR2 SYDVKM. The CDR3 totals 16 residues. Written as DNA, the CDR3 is TGTGCCAGCAGTCCCCGGACAGGGGCCTACTCCTACGAGCAGTACTTC. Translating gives CASSPRTGAYSYEQYF.

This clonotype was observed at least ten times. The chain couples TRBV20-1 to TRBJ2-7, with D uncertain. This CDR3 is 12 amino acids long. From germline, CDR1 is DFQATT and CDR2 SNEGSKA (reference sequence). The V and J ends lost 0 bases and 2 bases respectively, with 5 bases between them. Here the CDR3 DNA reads TGCAGTGCTAGAGACCTCCCCTACGAGCAGTACTTC. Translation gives CSARDLPYEQYF.